These 32 T cell receptor beta chains were all obtained from the same sample, sequenced in a study of T cells in Graves' hyperthyroidism and ophthalmopathy. Template material for amplifying TCR beta CDR3 regions consisted of RNA transcripts. Using the HTBI primer set, a first-round RT-PCR was run on the TCR CDR3. TCRdb independently ran MiXCR on the multiplex PCR reads; one entry per CDR3 protein. Among some 500,000 distinct CDR3 sequences, more than 15% were seen once, and the ten largest hold around 28%. Input material: blood. These receptors all stem from a woman younger than 45 with Graves' ophthalmopathy.

The V call is TRBV7-2, the J call TRBJ1-5; D gene unclear. The CDR3 totals 14 residues. The V end lost 3 bases, the J end lost 6 bases, and 12 bases lay between the germline ends. Germline-derived CDR1 and CDR2 are SGHTA and FQGNSA. The CDR3 sequence: CASSLEGPGQPQHF. Here the CDR3 DNA reads TGTGCCAGCAGCTTGGAGGGTCCTGGTCAGCCCCAGCATTTT.

This clonotype occurred a few times. The chain links TRBV27 to TRBJ2-7, with 7 nucleotides matching TRBD1. The CDR3 is 16 residues long. J lost 3 bases, V lost 4 bases, and 12 bases had no gene match. Germline lookup yields CDR1 MNHEY and CDR2 SMNVEV (reference sequence). In DNA form, the CDR3 reads TGTGCCAGCAGTTCCTGGGCGACAGGGCCGCACTACGAGCAGTACTTC. It codes for CASSSWATGPHYEQYF.

The genes are TRBV6-1 and TRBJ2-3; D gene unclear. Germline values: CDR1 MNHNS, CDR2 SASEGT. The CDR3 consists of 14 residues. Trimming left V 9 bases short and J 5 bases short, with 18 bases between. CDR3 nucleotides: TGTGCCAGTAACGCAGTCGGGTCAGGAGATACGCAGTATTTT. Residues: CASNAVGSGDTQYF.

This chain connects TRBV29-1 to TRBJ2-2; D is ambiguous. CDR1 is SQVTM and CDR2 is ANQGSEA in the germline V gene. The CDR3 is 14 residues long. V was pared by 2 bases and J by 3 bases, with 10 bases between. CDR3 sequence reads: CSVESGSDTGELFF. In DNA form, the CDR3 reads TGCAGCGTTGAATCGGGCAGCGACACCGGGGAGCTGTTTTTT.

This clonotype was recorded many times. The V and J genes are TRBV15 and TRBJ1-2, with no clear D. This CDR3 spans 15 amino acids. Looked up from germline, CDR1 is LNHNV and CDR2 is YYDKDF (reference sequence). V was clipped by 8 bases and J by 3 bases, with 19 bases between them. The CDR3 bases are TGTGCCACCGCTCGCGGAGCCGGGGTTCACTATGGCTACACCTTC. Translation gives CATARGAGVHYGYTF.

This clonotype was seen at least ten times. This chain uses TRBV28 with TRBJ1-2; D unresolved. The CDR3 runs 13 residues. Trimming left V 2 bases short and J 3 bases short, with 7 bases between. Germline V CDR1 and CDR2: MDHEN, SYDVKM. CDR3 in amino acids: CASSLGRDYGYTF. The CDR3 DNA reads as TGTGCCAGCAGTTTAGGGAGGGACTATGGCTACACCTTC.

Only a few counts were recorded for this clonotype. The rearrangement joins TRBV20-1 to TRBJ1-4; 8 bases map to TRBD1. Germline CDR1 reads DFQATT; CDR2 reads SNEGSKA (reference sequence). The J segment lost 7 bases and the V segment lost 2 bases, leaving 18 bases of the junction unmatched. The CDR3 extends over 18 amino acids. The CDR3 protein is CSARLGVGGAGGFEKLFF. CDR3 nucleotide sequence: TGCAGTGCTAGATTGGGCGTTGGGGGGGCAGGGGGCTTTGAAAAACTGTTTTTT.

The V call is TRBV20-1, the J call TRBJ2-7; D unclear. Looked up from germline, CDR1 is DFQATT and CDR2 is SNEGSKA (reference sequence). The V end lost 3 bases, the J end lost 3 bases, and 9 bases lay between the germline ends. CDR3 length: 12 amino acids. The CDR3 sequence: CSASPDNYEQYF. CDR3 nucleotides: TGCAGTGCTAGCCCAGACAACTACGAGCAGTACTTC.

This clonotype occurred a few times. This chain uses TRBV14 with TRBJ2-3, with D possibly being TRBD2 (5 bases). The V gene's germline CDR1 is SGHDN and CDR2 FVKESK. The V gene lost 1 base and the J gene lost 0 bases, with 8 bases spanning the gap. The length of the CDR3 is 15 residues. CDR3 protein: CASSQVWESTDTQYF. CDR3 nucleotide sequence: TGTGCCAGCAGCCAAGTCTGGGAGAGCACAGATACGCAGTATTTT.

V is TRBV6-1 and J is TRBJ2-1; D gene uncertain. CDR3 length equals 14 residues. Per germline, CDR1 MNHNS and CDR2 SASEGT. Trimming stripped 9 bases from V and 0 bases from J, with 12 bases between. The CDR3 sequence is CASKMGISYNEQFF. The CDR3, as DNA: TGTGCCAGTAAGATGGGGATCTCCTACAATGAGCAGTTCTTC.

The table lists this clonotype with many counts. CDR3 DNA sequence: TGCAGTGCTAGAAGTGTGGGGTCGAACACCGGGGAGCTGTTTTTT. Protein product: CSARSVGSNTGELFF. The genes are TRBV20-1 and TRBJ2-2; D call uncertain. V was clipped by 2 bases and J by 0 bases, with 10 bases between them. The CDR3 covers 15 residues. Looked up from germline, CDR1 is DFQATT and CDR2 is SNEGSKA (reference sequence).

Turning to this clonotype: With a much larger clone just one base away, this may be a read error. The J gene is TRBJ1-5, the V gene TRBV3-1; D call uncertain. Per the germline V gene, CDR1 is LGHDT and CDR2 is YNNKEL (reference sequence). This CDR3 comprises 12 residues. The CDR3 DNA follows: TGTGCCAACAGCCTAGGGCCCCAGCCCCAGCATTTT. Residues: CANSLGPQPQHF. The full variable domain, its missing parts supplied by reference TRBV3-1 and TRBJ1-5, is DTAVSQTPKYLVTQMGNDKSIKCEQNLGHDTMYWYKQDSKKFLKIMFSYNNKELIINETVPNRFSPKSPDKAHLNLHINSLELGDSAVYFCANSLGPQPQHFGDGTRLSIL.

This clonotype has ten or more counts. The chain carries TRBV11-2 and TRBJ2-5, with D possibly TRBD2 on 8 matching bases. The CDR3 is 16 residues long. CDR1 and CDR2 from the germline V gene are SGHAT and FQNNGV. V lost 1 base to trimming and J lost 4 bases, with 16 bases between them. This CDR3 reads CASSLVPGGGIETQYF. The CDR3 DNA follows: TGTGCCAGCAGCTTAGTTCCGGGAGGGGGCATAGAGACCCAGTACTTC.

Regarding this clonotype: The germline gene is not matched at one end of the junction; a read error may be the cause. V usage is TRBV7-2 and J usage is TRBJ2-3; maybe TRBD2 (5 bases). Germline assignment: CDR1 SGHTA and CDR2 FQGNSA. This CDR3 spans 17 amino acids. The CDR3, as DNA: TGTGCCGGCAGCAGCCTACATTTTGAGGGTAGCACAGATACGCAGTATTTT. This codes for CAGSSLHFEGSTDTQYF.

This clonotype was seen many times. V and J are TRBV3-1 and TRBJ2-1; unclear D gene. This CDR3 has 16 amino acids. Trimming shortened V by 4 bases and J by 4 bases, and 17 bases separated the two germline ends. Germline assignment: CDR1 LGHDT and CDR2 YNNKEL (reference sequence). The CDR3 DNA follows: TGTGCCAGCAGCCCGTCCCAACCTGCCCCTTACAATGAGCAGTTCTTC. Encoded protein: CASSPSQPAPYNEQFF.

This clonotype was seen only a few times. This rearrangement joins TRBV7-2 to TRBJ1-1; perhaps TRBD1 as D (5 bases). The ends were cut back, 5 bases at V and 6 bases at J, with 13 bases in the middle. Looked up from germline, CDR1 is SGHTA and CDR2 is FQGNSA. The CDR3 runs 13 residues. The CDR3: CASSPLRGAEAFF. CDR3 sequence (DNA): TGTGCCAGCAGCCCCCTCCGGGGGGCTGAAGCTTTCTTT.

The count of this clonotype is one. The chain employs TRBV20-1 and TRBJ2-7; D may correspond to TRBD1 or TRBD2 (5 bases each). Trimming removed 3 bases at V and 7 bases at J, with 13 bases between. The CDR3 consists of 12 residues. Germline values: CDR1 DFQATT, CDR2 SNEGSKA (reference sequence). CDR3 sequence: CSASGDWGEQYF. The CDR3 DNA is TGCAGTGCTAGTGGCGATTGGGGGGAGCAGTACTTC.

With regard to this clonotype: The junction departs from germline at one end; a sequencing error may be responsible. This chain connects TRBV7-2 to TRBJ2-1; D is ambiguous. The CDR3 extends over 13 amino acids. Germline CDR1 SGHTA, CDR2 FQGNSA. Here the CDR3 DNA reads TGTGCCAGCAGTCTACCTCACTACAATGAGCAGTCCTTC. As protein: CASSLPHYNEQSF.

This clonotype has just a few counts. The V and J genes are TRBV19 and TRBJ2-7, with D hard to call. Germline V CDR1 and CDR2: LNHDA, SQIVND (reference sequence). The CDR3 runs 15 residues. Trimming pared 4 bases from V and 6 bases from J, leaving 19 bases between. DNA of the CDR3: TGTGCCAGTAGTACCACCCGCGGTAGCTTGGCCGAGCAGTACTTC. This gives the protein CASSTTRGSLAEQYF.

In this sample, this clonotype turned up a few times. The V gene is TRBV4-1, the J gene TRBJ2-7; TRBD2 matches at 9 bases. CDR3 size: 17 residues. The V and J ends lost 5 bases and 2 bases, in that order; junction bases with no gene match: 13. Looked up from germline, CDR1 is MGHRA and CDR2 is YSYEKL. The CDR3 reads CASSKISGTSPTYEQYF. CDR3 bases: TGCGCCAGCAGCAAGATTTCCGGGACTAGCCCGACCTACGAGCAGTACTTC.

This clonotype was seen a handful of times. This chain connects TRBV10-1 to TRBJ2-7; 10 bases match TRBD1. The J segment lost 4 bases and the V segment lost 1 base, leaving 4 bases of the junction unmatched. Germline V gives CDR1 WNHNN, CDR2 SYGVQD (reference sequence). The CDR3 contains 15 residues. CDR3 sequence reads: CASSEFPGQGYEQYF. The DNA of the CDR3 is TGCGCCAGCAGTGAGTTCCCGGGACAGGGGTACGAGCAGTACTTC.

This clonotype was seen more than once but under ten times. The chain has TRBV30 and TRBJ1-4, with 9 bases matching TRBD1. This CDR3 is 14 amino acids long. Germline V gene lookup returns CDR1 GTSNPN and CDR2 SVGIG (reference sequence). The junction had 4 bases not matched to a gene; V was cut back by 2 bases and J by 6 bases. The CDR3 spells CAWSLGTGYEKLFF. CDR3 sequence (DNA): TGTGCCTGGAGTTTGGGGACAGGGTATGAAAAACTGTTTTTT. Full variable domain (outside the CDR3, taken from reference TRBV30 and TRBJ1-4): SQTIHQWPATLVQPVGSPLSLECTVEGTSNPNLYWYRQAAGRGLQLLFYSVGIGQISSEVPQNLSASRPQDRQFILSSKKLLLSDSGFYLCAWSLGTGYEKLFFGSGTQLSVL.

This clonotype was detected ten times or more. V usage is TRBV11-1 and J usage is TRBJ2-1; TRBD2 is a possible D gene (6 bases). Between the trimmed V and J ends, which lost 3 bases and 1 base, there was a span of 7 bases. The CDR3 is 14 residues long. Germline values: CDR1 SGHAT, CDR2 FQDESV (reference sequence). Here the CDR3 DNA reads TGTGCCAGCAGCTTGCTAGCGTCCTACAATGAGCAGTTCTTC. Its protein is CASSLLASYNEQFF.

About this clonotype itself: A read error may be the cause here, since a much bigger clone is one base away. The chain recombines TRBV20-1 with TRBJ2-7; 7 bases map to TRBD2. From germline, CDR1 is DFQATT and CDR2 SNEGSKA (reference sequence). V was clipped by 6 bases and J by 4 bases; unmatched bases: 12. The CDR3 consists of 14 residues. The CDR3 sequence: CSASMGDGGYEQYF. For the CDR3, the DNA is TGCAGTGCCAGTATGGGGGACGGGGGGTACGAGCAGTACTTC.

The genes are TRBV6-1 and TRBJ2-2; D remains ambiguous. Germline loops: CDR1 MNHNS, CDR2 SASEGT. This CDR3 has 14 residues. Trimming cost V 7 bases and J 6 bases, with 15 bases left between them. CDR3 nucleotide sequence: TGTGCCAGCAACCAGCGAGTAGGTCCCGGGGAGCTGTTTTTT. This codes for CASNQRVGPGELFF.

This clonotype was counted many times. The V gene is TRBV20-1, the J gene TRBJ1-5; D unclear. Germline lookup yields CDR1 DFQATT and CDR2 SNEGSKA (reference sequence). V dropped 6 bases and J dropped 5 bases, with 17 bases sitting between them. This CDR3 comprises 14 residues. The CDR3 loop is CSARAYLGDQPQHF. The CDR3 coding sequence is TGCAGTGCCCGTGCCTACCTCGGGGATCAGCCCCAGCATTTT.

This clonotype occurred a few times. The V and J genes are TRBV5-8 and TRBJ2-7; 10 bases align to TRBD1. The germline V gene encodes CDR1 SGHTS and CDR2 YDEGEE. The CDR3 contains 16 residues. V gave up 2 bases and J gave up 5 bases; unmatched junction bases: 10. This CDR3 reads CASSFIPRQGAHEQYF. For the CDR3, the DNA is TGTGCCAGCAGCTTTATTCCGAGACAGGGGGCCCACGAGCAGTACTTC.

There are a few counts of this clonotype. The chain has TRBV30 and TRBJ2-1; TRBD2 aligns across 11 bases. Germline V gives CDR1 GTSNPN, CDR2 SVGIG (reference sequence). The CDR3 contains 17 residues. The ends lost 0 bases at V and 2 bases at J; junction bases unmatched: 6. This chain's CDR3 is CAWSVGSGLAAYNEQFF. In DNA form, the CDR3 reads TGTGCCTGGAGTGTAGGTTCGGGACTAGCGGCCTACAATGAGCAGTTCTTC.

A few counts support this clonotype. This chain connects TRBV14 to TRBJ2-1, with D possibly being TRBD1 or TRBD2 (5 bases each). CDR1 SGHDN and CDR2 FVKESK come from the germline V gene. The V end was cut by 3 bases, the J end by 9 bases, with 15 bases between. The CDR3 is 14 amino acids. The CDR3 nucleotides read TGTGCCAGCAGCCACCGGGACCCTAACGGTGAGCAGTTCTTC. It encodes CASSHRDPNGEQFF.

A remark on this clonotype: A clone one base away is much larger, so this may be a read error. The rearrangement joins TRBV29-1 to TRBJ2-1; D gene uncertain. Germline V gene lookup returns CDR1 SQVTM and CDR2 ANQGSEA. The CDR3 totals 16 residues. CDR3 in DNA: TGCAGCGTTGAAGGGGTCTCACTTAGCTCCTACAATGAGCAGCTCTTC. Its protein is CSVEGVSLSSYNEQLF.

In this sample, this clonotype turned up a few times. V usage is TRBV24-1 and J usage is TRBJ1-1; D is ambiguous. Between the trimmed V and J ends, which lost 9 bases and 7 bases, there was a span of 11 bases. Germline CDR1 KGHDR, CDR2 SFDVKD. The CDR3 is made up of 11 amino acids. The CDR3: CATQEGVEAFF. The CDR3 nucleotides read TGTGCCACCCAAGAGGGAGTTGAAGCTTTCTTT.

The chain joins TRBV6-4 to TRBJ1-1; a weak D match, TRBD1 (5 bases). Trimming removed 5 bases from V and 5 bases from J, with 24 bases in between. CDR3 length equals 17 residues. Germline V gives CDR1 MRHNA, CDR2 SNTAGT. The CDR3 DNA sequence: TGTGCCAGCAGTACTGTTCCGCCGCGGACGGGGGAGACTGAAGCTTTCTTT. It encodes CASSTVPPRTGETEAFF.